This T cell receptor (beta chain) was captured in a study of cytomegalovirus exposure and HLA in healthy donors. The PCR employed 60 Vbeta primers together with 13 Jbeta primers. The table came from immunoSEQ multiplex PCR; TCRdb's copy has only in-frame clones and leaves some out. Of roughly 160,000 clones in the sample, roughly 80% were seen once. Germline-derived CDR1 and CDR2 are DFQATT and SNEGSKA (reference sequence). The CDR3 covers 11 residues. The V gene end was trimmed by 7 bases and the J gene end by 8 bases; junction bases not matched to a gene: 5. The chain carries TRBV20-1 and TRBJ2-1, with 7 bases identical to TRBD2. Sequenced sample: PBMCs. This clonotype originated in a middle-aged man in good health and CMV-seronegative. The CDR3 protein is CSGPRGDEQFF. The CDR3 DNA is TGCAGTGGGCCTCGGGGGGATGAGCAGTTCTTC.